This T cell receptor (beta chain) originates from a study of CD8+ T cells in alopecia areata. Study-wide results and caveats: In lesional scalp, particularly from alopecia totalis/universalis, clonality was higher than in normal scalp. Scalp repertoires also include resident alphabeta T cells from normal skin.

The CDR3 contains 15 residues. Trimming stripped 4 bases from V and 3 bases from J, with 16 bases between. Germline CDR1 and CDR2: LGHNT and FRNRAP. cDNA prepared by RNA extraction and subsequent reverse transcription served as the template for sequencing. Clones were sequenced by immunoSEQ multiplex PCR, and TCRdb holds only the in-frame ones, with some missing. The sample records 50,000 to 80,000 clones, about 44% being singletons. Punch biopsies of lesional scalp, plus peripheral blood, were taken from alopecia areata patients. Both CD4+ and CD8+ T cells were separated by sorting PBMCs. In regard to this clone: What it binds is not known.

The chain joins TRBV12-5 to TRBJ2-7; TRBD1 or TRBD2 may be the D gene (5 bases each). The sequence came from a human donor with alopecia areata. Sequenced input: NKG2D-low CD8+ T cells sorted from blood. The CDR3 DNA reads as TGTGCTAGTGGTTCGCGACCGGGACCCAACTACGAGCAGTACTTC. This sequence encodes CASGSRPGPNYEQYF.